The source of this TCR beta chain is a study of CD8+CD57+ T cells in acquired aplastic anemia. Study in general: When averaged, DNA from sorted CD4+ and CD8+ cells came to approximately 3 ug. Overall study results and limits: Patients were compared with controls for CD8+ Simpson's diversity, and no significant difference emerged. Patients and controls turned out to have approximately 29 CD8+ CDR3 sequences in common.

The table lists this clonotype with many counts. Its antigen is as yet unknown. TCR beta VDJ and CDR3 profiling used genomic DNA as template. TCRdb reprocessed the reads with MiXCR, giving one entry per CDR3 protein. The sample includes approximately 270,000 distinct CDR3 sequences, 45% to 65% seen only once; the top ten take roughly 8%. With 2 bases removed from V and 7 bases from J, the gap between germline ends came to 15 bases. The CDR3 length is 15 residues. V gene TRBV12-3 or TRBV12-4 combines with J gene TRBJ1-5, with a weak D call TRBD1 (6 bases). The sequence was collected from a human donor with severe aplastic anemia or a healthy control (not recorded which). What was sequenced was sorted CD4+, CD8+, or CD8+CD57+ T cells (not recorded which) from PBMCs. The CDR3: CASSLLMGGSQPQHF. In DNA, the CDR3 is TGTGCCAGCAGTTTATTGATGGGGGGCAGCCAGCCCCAGCATTTT.